The entry below describes one T cell receptor beta chain. As processed by the authors: Amplified reference gene primers provided the basis for estimating nucleated cell counts. Some clones are missing from TCRdb's copy, which holds only in-frame ones; the method was immunoSEQ multiplex PCR. V and J calls and clone size are given by that table; D and trimming were obtained from the DNA. The sample shows some 200,000 clones, about 85% of them seen only once. The sample is drawn from a study of blood T cell repertoires in COVID-19. The wider study: Acute and convalescent COVID-19 samples came from the United States, Italy and Spain. Sources were T cells, B-cell-depleted T cells, or PBMCs; the material itself was cDNA or gDNA.

Looked up from germline, CDR1 is LNHDA and CDR2 is SQIVND (reference sequence). The CDR3 spans 14 residues. J was trimmed by 8 bases and V by 5 bases; bases with no gene match: 11. Source material: peripheral blood. The chain combines TRBV19 with TRBJ1-2; 7 nucleotides agree with TRBD1. The TCR was taken from a woman aged 55-70 years who had recovered from COVID-19. CDR3 protein: CASSPLRDSQGYTF. In nucleotides, the CDR3 is TGTGCCAGTAGTCCTTTAAGGGACAGCCAGGGCTACACCTTC.